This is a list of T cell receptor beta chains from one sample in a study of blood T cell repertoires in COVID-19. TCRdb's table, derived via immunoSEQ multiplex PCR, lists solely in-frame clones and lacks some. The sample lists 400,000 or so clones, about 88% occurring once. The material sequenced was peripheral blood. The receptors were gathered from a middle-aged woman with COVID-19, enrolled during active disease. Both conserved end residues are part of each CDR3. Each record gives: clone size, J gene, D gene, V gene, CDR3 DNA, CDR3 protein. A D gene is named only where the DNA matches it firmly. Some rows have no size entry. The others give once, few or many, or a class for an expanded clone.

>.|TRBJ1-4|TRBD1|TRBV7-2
TGTGCCAGCAGCTTAGACTTTCTAGAGGACAGGGAGATGGAAAAACTGTTTTTT
CASSLDFLEDREMEKLFF
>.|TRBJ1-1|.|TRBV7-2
TGTGCCAGCAGCTTATGGGGACAAGGGGCTTTGAACACTGAAGCTTTCTTT
CASSLWGQGALNTEAFF
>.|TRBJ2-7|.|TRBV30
TGTGCCTGGAGCGACAGTCCCTACGAGCAGTACTTC
CAWSDSPYEQYF
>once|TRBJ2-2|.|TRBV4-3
TGCGCCAGCAGCCAAGACAGGGGCGCTAACCTTCACACCGGGGAGCTGTTTTTT
CASSQDRGANLHTGELFF
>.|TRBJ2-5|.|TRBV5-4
TGTGCCAGCAGCTCCCCCAGGGGCTTAAGCCAAGAGACCCAGTACTTC
CASSSPRGLSQETQYF
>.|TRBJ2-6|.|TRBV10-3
TGTGCCATCAGTGTGATACAGGGCTCTGGGGCCAACGTCCTGACTTTC
CAISVIQGSGANVLTF
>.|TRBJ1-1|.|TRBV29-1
TGCAGCGTTGAAGGGACTGGTGAAGCTTTCTTT
CSVEGTGEAFF
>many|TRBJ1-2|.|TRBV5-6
TGTGCCAGCAGCTTGGAGGGGCCCGGCTACACCTTC
CASSLEGPGYTF
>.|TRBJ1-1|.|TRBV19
TGTGCCAGTAGCACAAGGGGCAGGGGATCCTTGAACACTGAAGCTTTCTTT
CASSTRGRGSLNTEAFF
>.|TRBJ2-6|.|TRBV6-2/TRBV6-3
TGTGCCAGCAGCCAAACCTCGGGCAGGGGTACCCTTGGGGCCAACGTCCTGACTTTC
CASSQTSGRGTLGANVLTF
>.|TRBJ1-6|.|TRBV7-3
TGTGCCAGCAGCTTAGGAGGGGCAGGATCACCCCTCCACTTT
CASSLGGAGSPLHF
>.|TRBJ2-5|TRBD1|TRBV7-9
TGTGCCAGCAGCACTAGGACAGGGATCCAAGAGACCCAGTACTTC
CASSTRTGIQETQYF
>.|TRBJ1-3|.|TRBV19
TGTGCCAGTAGGCGGGCCTCCTCTGGAAACACCATATATTTT
CASRRASSGNTIYF
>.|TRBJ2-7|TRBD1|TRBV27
TGTGCCAGCAGTTTGTGGGACAGACGCTACGAGCAGTACTTC
CASSLWDRRYEQYF
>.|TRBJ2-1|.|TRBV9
TGTGCCAGCAGCGTAGCGGGAACCTACAATGAGCAGTTCTTC
CASSVAGTYNEQFF
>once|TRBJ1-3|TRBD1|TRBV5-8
TGTGCCAGCAGCCCCCCGGGACAGGGGCCAACCTCTGGAAACACCATATATTTT
CASSPPGQGPTSGNTIYF
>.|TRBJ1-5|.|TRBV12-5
TGTGCTAGCTCCGACGGGAGCAATCAGCCCCAGCATTTT
CASSDGSNQPQHF
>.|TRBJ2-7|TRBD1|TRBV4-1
TGCGCCAGCAGCCACGGGACAGGGTCCTACGAGCAGTACTTC
CASSHGTGSYEQYF
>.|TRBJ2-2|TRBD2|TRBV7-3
TGTGCCAGCAGCCGCACCTCTTCTAGCGGGAGCGGGGAGCTGTTTTTT
CASSRTSSSGSGELFF
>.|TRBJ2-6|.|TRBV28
TGTGCCAGCAGTAGGGGGTCTGGGGCCAACGTCCTGACTTTC
CASSRGSGANVLTF
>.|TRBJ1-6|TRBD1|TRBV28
TGTGCCAGCAGTTTAGGGACAGGTTATTCACCCCTCCACTTT
CASSLGTGYSPLHF
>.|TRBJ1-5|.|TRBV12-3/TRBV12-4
TGTGCCAGCAGTGCGGGTATGGGGCAGCCCCAGCATTTT
CASSAGMGQPQHF
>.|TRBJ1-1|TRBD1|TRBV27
TGTGCCAGCAGTTTAAACAGGGGGGTGAACACTGAAGCTTTCTTT
CASSLNRGVNTEAFF
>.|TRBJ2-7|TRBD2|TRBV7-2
TGTGCCAGCAGCAGCTCCGGGACTAGCGGTTCCTACGAGCAGTACTTC
CASSSSGTSGSYEQYF
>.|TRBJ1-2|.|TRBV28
TGTGCCAGCAGTTCGGGGTATGGCTACACCTTC
CASSSGYGYTF